Below are 15 T cell receptor beta chains sequenced from a single sample in a study of CD8 T cells in ankylosing spondylitis. MiXCR was run by TCRdb on the 5' RACE reads, yielding one entry per CDR3 protein. The data show around 90,000 distinct CDR3 sequences, about 27% seen once. The sample consisted of blood, either unsorted or a sorted T cell fraction (not recorded which). The receptors derive from a male donor with ankylosing spondylitis or in good health (not recorded which).

The chain recombines TRBV11-2 with TRBJ1-5; 8 nucleotides align to TRBD1. The V and J ends lost 0 bases and 7 bases, in that order; junction bases with no gene match: 8. CDR3 length equals 16 residues. From germline, CDR1 is SGHAT and CDR2 FQNNGV. Here the CDR3 reads CASSLDLGTGKQPQHF. In nucleotides, the CDR3 is TGTGCCAGCAGCTTAGATCTCGGGACAGGAAAGCAGCCCCAGCATTTT. Full variable domain (rest looked up from reference TRBV11-2 and TRBJ1-5): EAGVAQSPRYKIIEKRQSVAFWCNPISGHATLYWYQQILGQGPKLLIQFQNNGVVDDSQLPKDRFSAERLKGVDSTLKIQPAKLEDSAVYLCASSLDLGTGKQPQHFGDGTRLSIL.

This clonotype was observed a handful of times. The chain uses TRBV12-3 or TRBV12-4 and TRBJ2-3, with 9 bases that match TRBD2. V shed 1 base, J shed 1 base, and the junction held 0 bases outside the gene matches. The CDR3 extends over 15 amino acids. This CDR3 is CASSLVAGGTDTQYF. In DNA, the CDR3 is TGTGCCAGCAGTTTAGTAGCGGGAGGCACAGATACGCAGTATTTT.

This clonotype was detected a few times. This chain uses TRBV5-6 with TRBJ2-5; 7 nucleotides align to TRBD2. The length of the CDR3 is 16 residues. Per the germline V gene, CDR1 is SGHDT and CDR2 is YYEEEE. With 2 bases clipped from V and 0 bases from J, the junction kept 7 bases outside the gene matches. Here the CDR3 reads CASSFSGVSYQETQYF. CDR3 nucleotide sequence: TGTGCCAGCAGCTTCAGCGGGGTTTCGTACCAAGAGACCCAGTACTTC.

This clonotype was counted only a few times. V is TRBV5-4 and J is TRBJ1-4; D remains ambiguous. CDR1 and CDR2 from the germline V gene are SGHNT and YYREEE (reference sequence). With 0 bases removed from V and 0 bases from J, the gap between germline ends came to 6 bases. The CDR3 has 15 amino acids. CDR3 in DNA: TGTGCCAGCAGCTTGGAGGCTGCAACTAATGAAAAACTGTTTTTT. It translates to CASSLEAATNEKLFF.

The V and J genes are TRBV12-3 or TRBV12-4 and TRBJ2-3; TRBD2 matches 8 bases. The CDR3 has 14 residues. V trimming: 6 bases; J trimming: 3 bases; junction bases outside the gene matches: 5. The CDR3: CASRSTSETDTQYF. For the CDR3, the DNA is TGTGCCAGCAGGTCGACTAGCGAAACAGATACGCAGTATTTT.

The chain combines TRBV20-1 with TRBJ2-1, with TRBD2 matching 11 bases. CDR3 length equals 16 residues. With 3 bases clipped from V and 7 bases from J, the junction kept 11 bases outside the gene matches. Germline V CDR1 and CDR2: DFQATT, SNEGSKA (reference sequence). CDR3: CSASRRRTSGFNEQFF. DNA of the CDR3: TGCAGTGCTAGCAGACGGAGGACTAGCGGGTTTAATGAGCAGTTCTTC.

The chain has TRBV7-9 and TRBJ2-5, with 10 positions matching TRBD2. The CDR3 loop spans 16 amino acids. Germline trimming cut 5 bases from V and 1 base from J; bases unmatched to any gene: 7. CDR1 is SEHNR, CDR2 FQNEAQ, per germline (reference sequence). Here the CDR3 DNA reads TGTGCCAGCAGCCTGTTAGCGGGAGGTCTCCAAGAGACCCAGTACTTC. Residues: CASSLLAGGLQETQYF.

The chain is built from TRBV18 and TRBJ2-2; maybe TRBD1 (6 bases). Trimming removed 3 bases from V and 4 bases from J, with 15 bases in between. CDR1 KGHSH and CDR2 LQKENI come from the germline V gene. This CDR3 spans 16 amino acids. This CDR3 is CASSPPSQGITGELFF. The DNA of the CDR3 is TGTGCCAGCTCACCGCCGTCTCAGGGGATCACCGGGGAGCTGTTTTTT. Variable domain in full (rest from reference TRBV18 and TRBJ2-2): NAGVMQNPRHLVRRRGQEARLRCSPMKGHSHVYWYRQLPEEGLKFMVYLQKENIIDESGMPKERFSAEFPKEGPSILRIQQVVRGDSAAYFCASSPPSQGITGELFFGEGSRLTVL.

A few counts support this clonotype. This chain uses TRBV27 with TRBJ2-7; D is perhaps TRBD1 (6 bases). Germline lookup yields CDR1 MNHEY and CDR2 SMNVEV (reference sequence). Trimming removed 5 bases at V and 0 bases at J, with 11 bases between. The CDR3 has 14 amino acids. CDR3 DNA sequence: TGTGCCAGCAGTCCCAGGGGCCACTCCTACGAGCAGTACGTC. The encoded protein is CASSPRGHSYEQYV.

This chain joins TRBV7-3 and TRBJ2-3, with TRBD2 matching 10 bases. This CDR3 has 17 amino acids. V dropped 1 base and J dropped 4; count of bases not matched to a gene: 8. Germline assignment: CDR1 SGHTA and CDR2 FQGTGA. As DNA, the CDR3 is TGTGCCAGCAGCTTAAGGGGCCCTAGCGGGAGATCAGATACGCAGTATTTT. Translated: CASSLRGPSGRSDTQYF.

The rearrangement uses TRBV4-2 and TRBJ2-7; D is undetermined. Germline V lookup: CDR1 LGHNA, CDR2 YNFKEQ. The ends were cut back, 3 bases at V and 3 bases at J, with 9 bases in the middle. The CDR3 length is 13 residues. CDR3 region: CASSHGRRYEQYV. As DNA, the CDR3 is TGTGCCAGCAGCCACGGGCGCCGCTACGAGCAGTACGTC.

V is TRBV7-8 and J is TRBJ2-7, with D possibly matching TRBD2 (6 bases). Germline V CDR1 and CDR2: SGHVS, FQNEAQ. The CDR3 has 12 residues. V was pared by 5 bases and J by 6 bases, with 11 bases between. The CDR3 is CASSPEGREQYF. CDR3 DNA: TGTGCCAGCAGCCCGGAGGGCCGCGAGCAGTACTTC.

The rearrangement joins TRBV29-1 to TRBJ2-1; 12 bases match TRBD1. Per the germline V gene, CDR1 is SQVTM and CDR2 is ANQGSEA. J was trimmed by 10 bases and V by 6 bases; bases with no gene match: 10. CDR3 length: 14 amino acids. In DNA form, the CDR3 reads TGCAGCGTCGCCACCGGGACAGGGGGCAGAGAGCAGTTCTTC. It yields the protein CSVATGTGGREQFF.

This clonotype was recorded a few times. V is TRBV20-1 and J is TRBJ1-1; possible D gene TRBD1, 5 bases. The V gene's germline CDR1 is DFQATT and CDR2 SNEGSKA (reference sequence). Trimming stripped 6 bases from V and 0 bases from J, with 17 bases between. CDR3 length equals 15 residues. Written as DNA, the CDR3 is TGCAGTGCAACCCCAGGGTTGGGGATGAACACTGAAGCTTTCTTT. It codes for CSATPGLGMNTEAFF.

The rearrangement uses TRBV20-1 and TRBJ2-3; 11 bases agree with TRBD1. This CDR3 has 14 residues. V shed 3 bases, J shed 4 bases, and the junction held 3 bases outside the gene matches. Germline assignment: CDR1 DFQATT and CDR2 SNEGSKA (reference sequence). The CDR3 DNA sequence: TGCAGTGCTAGGGACAGGGGGCGGTCAGATACGCAGTATTTT. Translating it yields CSARDRGRSDTQYF.